Ten or more counts support the clone carrying this T cell receptor beta chain. Its specificity is unknown. The sample originates from a study of early T cells in non-severe SARS-CoV-2 infection. Study-wide background: Bulk RNA isolated from unsorted whole blood underwent sequencing; chains were not paired.

Germline-derived CDR1 and CDR2 are LGHDT and YNNKEL (reference sequence). J was trimmed by 7 bases and V by 0 bases; bases with no gene match: 5. The CDR3 sequence is 14 residues long. Individual cDNA molecules were tagged with unique molecular identifiers, the study reported. TCRdb passed the 5' RACE reads through MiXCR, listing each CDR3 protein once. Of 25,000 to 35,000 distinct CDR3 sequences listed, about 2.7% are singletons. The study's findings and limits: Matching with VDJdb favored anti-spike CD8 responses (missing private and CD4 specificities).

The sequenced sample consisted of whole blood. The rearrangement uses TRBV3-1 and TRBJ1-1, with 7 bases matching TRBD1. The TCR was taken from an adult who was a healthcare worker with PCR-confirmed SARS-CoV-2 infection or an uninfected control (not recorded which). The CDR3: CASSQDMTGLEAFF. The CDR3 DNA reads as TGTGCCAGCAGCCAAGATATGACAGGGCTTGAAGCTTTCTTT. The full variable domain, in which reference TRBV3-1 and TRBJ1-1 provide the parts outside the CDR3, is DTAVSQTPKYLVTQMGNDKSIKCEQNLGHDTMYWYKQDSKKFLKIMFSYNNKELIINETVPNRFSPKSPDKAHLNLHINSLELGDSAVYFCASSQDMTGLEAFFGQGTRLTVV.